This TCR beta chain comes out of a study of regulatory T cells in long-lasting Graves disease. The time point: persistent/refractory GD, antithyroid drugs over 5 years with positive TRAb. Researchers made the TCR library from RNA that was extracted from PBMCs. With EDTA tubes as the receptacles, 7.5 to 9.5 milliliters of peripheral blood were drawn. This CDR3 is 14 amino acids long. V lost 5 bases and J lost 5, with 15 bases in between. CDR1 and CDR2 from the germline V gene are SEHNR and FQNEAQ (reference sequence). Overall study findings and caveats: Compared with new cases, persistent Graves' patients showed reduced TCR diversity. Analysis covered peripheral blood alone, not thyroid tissue.

In the case of this clonotype: Its antigen remains unknown.

Building of the TCR beta libraries involved iRepertoire HTBI primers and Arm-PCR of CDR3 regions. A single record per CDR3 protein comes from TCRdb applying MiXCR to the multiplex PCR reads. This sample has some 430,000 distinct CDR3 sequences, with 20% to 25% found just once. This clonotype was sampled from a female donor with Graves disease. Sequencing used peripheral blood mononuclear cells (PBMCs), obtained when the disease was refractory, from a patient treated with antithyroid drugs. V is TRBV7-9 and J is TRBJ1-1, with D unclear. The CDR3 nucleotides are TGTGCCAGCAGCCAGGACGGCTATGGGACTGAAGCTTTCTTT. This encodes CASSQDGYGTEAFF.